This T cell receptor (beta chain) was captured by sequencing in a study of shared clonotypes between healthy human individuals. Each cell subset's genomic DNA was divided evenly among several immunoSEQ plates. The protocol was immunoSEQ multiplex PCR, while the TCRdb copy is restricted to in-frame clones and leaves out a portion. The profile shows just over 2,000,000 clones, approximately 95% of them singletons. The CDR3 runs 16 residues. V shed 0 bases and J 5 bases; nucleotides not matched to a gene: 6. Germline assignment: CDR1 SGDLS and CDR2 YYNGEE. Study findings and constraints: Non-shared clonotypes were found to have lower generation probabilities than the clonotypes that were shared by all four of the sorted-subset donors.

Naive-designated CD8 cells lacked CD45RO, were positively enriched for CCR7, and omitted terminally differentiated effector memory CD45RA+ cells. There were no recent acute infections or vaccinations among the donors, who were healthy HIV-negative adults. The donors, all of them Caucasian adults, lived in Nashville, Tennessee. As for this clone: Its antigen remains unidentified.

The chain uses TRBV9 and TRBJ2-1; 9 bases align to TRBD2. Sequences were obtained from naive CD8+ T cells sorted from blood. The TCR was taken from a young man in good health. CDR3 sequence reads: CASSVGSGRKNNEQFF. CDR3 DNA sequence: TGTGCCAGCAGCGTAGGGAGCGGGAGGAAAAACAATGAGCAGTTCTTC. Full variable domain (remainder filled in from reference TRBV9 and TRBJ2-1): DSGVTQTPKHLITATGQRVTLRCSPRSGDLSVYWYQQSLDQGLQFLIQYYNGEERAKGNILERFSAQQFPDLHSELNLSSLELGDSALYFCASSVGSGRKNNEQFFGPGTRLTVL.